This passage covers 27 T cell receptor beta chains from one sample sequenced in a study of human T cells and chemical hapten exposure. Time point given: pre-sensitization, week 0. The treatment was: therapeutic diphenylcyclopropenone sensitization with weekly scalp DPC. A single record per CDR3 protein comes from TCRdb applying MiXCR to the RACE reads. Seen here are more than 300,000 distinct CDR3 sequences, over 5% observed once, and the top ten hold around 8.8%. This specimen consisted of whole blood, obtained in connection with sensitization to the hapten diphenylcyclopropenone (DPC). Every receptor here comes from a woman between 18 and 29 years old with alopecia areata. Some clones in this sample may be carry-over from other donors' samples.

This clonotype was seen repeatedly, ten times or more. V gene TRBV4-1 combines with J gene TRBJ1-5; D is unresolved. The germline V gene encodes CDR1 MGHRA and CDR2 YSYEKL. The CDR3 runs to 16 residues. V lost 2 bases, J lost 7 bases, and 18 bases lay in between. The CDR3 sequence is CASSQFPAGKGQPQHF. CDR3 in DNA: TGCGCCAGCAGCCAATTTCCGGCTGGGAAAGGCCAGCCCCAGCATTTT.

This clonotype turned up a few times. This chain connects TRBV20-1 to TRBJ1-4, with 8 bases identical to TRBD1. This CDR3 region has 15 residues. CDR1 DFQATT and CDR2 SNEGSKA come from the germline V gene (reference sequence). The J segment lost 8 bases and the V segment lost 7 bases, leaving 15 bases of the junction unmatched. In DNA form, the CDR3 reads TGCAGTGTTAAGACAGGGGATAGAAATGGGGAAAAACTGTTTTTT. Translation: CSVKTGDRNGEKLFF.

The rearrangement uses TRBV27 and TRBJ2-5; 7 positions match TRBD2. CDR1 MNHEY and CDR2 SMNVEV come from the germline V gene (reference sequence). The CDR3 contains 16 residues. V lost 4 bases, J lost 2 bases, and 10 bases stayed unmatched. The CDR3 nucleotides are TGTGCCAGCAGTTCCCGGATAGCGGGCCTACAAGAGACCCAGTACTTC. Encoded protein: CASSSRIAGLQETQYF.

This clonotype was observed at least ten times. This rearrangement joins TRBV12-3 or TRBV12-4 to TRBJ2-7; unclear D gene. The V end lost 1 base, the J end lost 3 bases, and 16 bases lay between the germline ends. CDR3 size: 16 residues. This CDR3 reads CASSLDPYKSRYEQYF. CDR3 sequence (DNA): TGTGCCAGCAGTTTAGACCCCTACAAGTCTCGCTACGAGCAGTACTTC.

The rearrangement joins TRBV7-8 to TRBJ1-5, with D possibly matching TRBD1 (6 bases). Germline V gene sequence: CDR1 SGHVS, CDR2 FQNEAQ. The V end lost 5 bases, the J end lost 6 bases, and 23 bases lay between the germline ends. CDR3 length: 17 residues. CDR3 sequence (DNA): TGTGCCAGCAGCCCACGCGGGGGCCAGGGGAGAGGTCAGCCCCAGCATTTT. Translating gives CASSPRGGQGRGQPQHF.

This clonotype was counted between two and nine times. This chain links TRBV6-2 or TRBV6-3 with TRBJ2-4; 15 nucleotides align to TRBD2. Germline CDR1 is MNHEY and CDR2 is SVGEGT. The junction had 7 bases not matched to a gene; V was cut back by 2 bases and J by 8 bases. The CDR3 totals 17 residues. The CDR3 nucleotides are TGTGCCAGCAGTTACGGGAGGACTAGCGGGGGGGCCGACATTCAGTACTTC. Translated: CASSYGRTSGGADIQYF.

The chain joins TRBV7-8 to TRBJ1-2; 7 bases map to TRBD1. Trimming cost V 0 bases and J 0 bases; bases outside gene matches: 4. The CDR3 has 16 amino acids. Germline V gene data show CDR1 as SGHVS and CDR2 as FQNEAQ. The CDR3 bases are TGTGCCAGCAGCTTAGCGACAGGGATAGCTAACTATGGCTACACCTTC. Translation gives CASSLATGIANYGYTF.

This clonotype counts as medium-sized. The chain carries TRBV27 and TRBJ1-2, with D hard to call. Germline CDR1 and CDR2: MNHEY and SMNVEV (reference sequence). Trimming took off 4 bases at V and 5 bases at J, with 8 bases between the two ends. There are 12 residues in the CDR3. Here the CDR3 DNA reads TGTGCCAGCAGTTCAAACACTTATGGCTACACCTTC. Translated, it gives CASSSNTYGYTF.

This clonotype was seen a few times. V and J are TRBV5-1 and TRBJ1-2; D not certain. The germline V gene has CDR1 SGHRS and CDR2 YFSETQ. The CDR3 is 15 residues long. Trimming took 4 bases from V and 6 from J, leaving 19 bases between them. For the CDR3, the DNA is TGCGCCAGCAGCCCAATCGGCATGGGGAGGGATGGCTACACCTTC. It codes for CASSPIGMGRDGYTF.

This clonotype was counted many times. V usage is TRBV6-2 or TRBV6-3 and J usage is TRBJ1-5; the match to TRBD1 covers 8 bases. Germline V gene data show CDR1 as MNHEY and CDR2 as SVGEGT. The J segment lost 4 bases and the V segment lost 6 bases, leaving 8 bases of the junction unmatched. The CDR3 totals 15 residues. The CDR3 bases are TGTGCCAGCAGATGGACAGGGTCACCTAATCAGCCCCAGCATTTT. It translates to CASRWTGSPNQPQHF.

V is TRBV10-3 and J is TRBJ1-5, with a weak D call TRBD1 (6 bases). Germline values: CDR1 ENHRY, CDR2 SYGVKD. The V end lost 4 bases, the J end lost 1 base, and 11 bases lay between the germline ends. This CDR3 comprises 15 residues. The CDR3, as DNA: TGTGCCATCAGTGCGGGACAATCCAGCAATCAGCCCCAGCATTTT. Amino acid sequence: CAISAGQSSNQPQHF.

The V gene is TRBV5-1, the J gene TRBJ2-5; maybe TRBD1 (6 bases). In germline, CDR1 is SGHRS, CDR2 YFSETQ. V lost 6 bases to trimming and J lost 0 bases, with 9 bases between them. The CDR3 has 13 residues. CDR3 nucleotide sequence: TGCGCCAGCACCGGGACAAACCAAGAGACCCAGTACTTC. Protein product: CASTGTNQETQYF.

Written as DNA, the CDR3 is TGTGCCACCAGTGATTACAGGGGGACTGAAGCTTTCTTT. Translating gives CATSDYRGTEAFF. The rearrangement links TRBV24-1 to TRBJ1-1; 8 positions agree with TRBD1. The CDR3 loop spans 13 amino acids. The V and J ends lost 2 bases and 5 bases, in that order; junction bases with no gene match: 0. Germline assignment: CDR1 KGHDR and CDR2 SFDVKD.

This clonotype was seen at least ten times. The chain is built from TRBV12-3 or TRBV12-4 and TRBJ2-7, with D perhaps matching TRBD2 (5 bases). V gave up 5 bases and J gave up 5 bases, with 16 bases separating them. CDR3 size: 14 residues. DNA for the CDR3: TGTGCCAGCAGTCCCACTCGGAGGAGCCACGAGCAGTACTTC. Translated: CASSPTRRSHEQYF.

The CDR3 here is CASSLVGGGATDTQYF. DNA for the CDR3: TGCGCCAGCAGCTTGGTTGGCGGGGGGGCCACAGATACGCAGTATTTT. The chain links TRBV5-1 to TRBJ2-3, with TRBD2 identical over 9 bases. The CDR3 has 16 amino acids. V lost 0 bases, J lost 2 bases, and 4 bases stayed unmatched. Germline lookup yields CDR1 SGHRS and CDR2 YFSETQ.

This clonotype was detected a few times. The rearrangement links TRBV19 to TRBJ2-1; 11 bases agree with TRBD2. CDR3 length: 15 residues. Germline V gives CDR1 LNHDA, CDR2 SQIVND (reference sequence). V shed 7 bases, J shed 8 bases, and the junction held 10 bases outside the gene matches. The CDR3, as DNA: TGTGCCAGTAACCTACTTAGCGGGGGGGACGATGAGCAGTTCTTC. Translating gives CASNLLSGGDDEQFF.

At least ten counts were recorded for this clonotype. V is TRBV15 and J is TRBJ2-1; no clear D gene. V was clipped by 4 bases and J by 9 bases, with 13 bases between them. This CDR3 region has 13 residues. CDR1 is LNHNV and CDR2 is YYDKDF in the germline V gene (reference sequence). This CDR3 is CATSKPSRSEQFF. The DNA of the CDR3 is TGTGCCACCAGCAAACCAAGCCGGAGTGAGCAGTTCTTC.

The V call is TRBV12-3 or TRBV12-4, the J call TRBJ1-1, with no clear D. The CDR3 spans 11 residues. V was pared by 8 bases and J by 6 bases, with 10 bases between. CDR3 loop: CASGRVAEAFF. CDR3 bases: TGTGCCAGCGGCCGGGTCGCTGAAGCTTTCTTT.

This chain joins TRBV5-1 and TRBJ2-3, with TRBD1 matching over 12 bases. Germline values: CDR1 SGHRS, CDR2 YFSETQ. The CDR3 consists of 18 residues. V trimming: 4 bases; J trimming: 1 base; junction bases outside the gene matches: 10. Here the CDR3 reads CASSPAGTGGSGTDTQYF. For the CDR3, the DNA is TGCGCCAGCAGCCCAGCCGGGACAGGGGGCTCTGGCACAGATACGCAGTATTTT.

The J gene is TRBJ2-7, the V gene TRBV7-9; no definite D call. CDR1 SEHNR and CDR2 FQNEAQ come from the germline V gene (reference sequence). V was shortened by 1 base and J by 0 bases, with 7 bases between the two germline ends. The CDR3 runs to 14 residues. CDR3 loop: CASSLDPGSYEQYF. The CDR3 DNA is TGTGCCAGCAGCTTAGACCCGGGCTCCTACGAGCAGTACTTC.

The rearrangement links TRBV6-2 or TRBV6-3 to TRBJ1-2, with D possibly TRBD1 on 6 matching bases. Germline CDR1 reads MNHEY; CDR2 reads SVGEGT. This CDR3 comprises 16 residues. Between the trimmed V and J ends, which lost 6 bases and 2 bases, there was a span of 19 bases. The CDR3 region has the DNA TGTGCCAGCAGCTCCACACAGGGCGTCTTCAACTATGGCTACACCTTC. Encoded protein: CASSSTQGVFNYGYTF.

The chain uses TRBV5-5 and TRBJ2-1, with D possibly matching TRBD2 (7 bases). The V gene lost 2 bases and the J gene lost 2 bases, with 14 bases spanning the gap. There are 16 residues in the CDR3. Germline V gene lookup returns CDR1 SGHKS and CDR2 YYEKEE (reference sequence). The chain's CDR3 is CASSFGGGGPYNEQFF. For the CDR3, the DNA is TGTGCCAGCAGCTTTGGAGGGGGGGGCCCCTACAATGAGCAGTTCTTC.

This clonotype was seen more than once but under ten times. This chain connects TRBV4-1 to TRBJ2-7; D may be TRBD2 (6 bases). V lost 1 base and J lost 3, with 19 bases in between. This CDR3 is built from 17 residues. CDR1 and CDR2 (germline): MGHRA, YSYEKL. For the CDR3, the DNA is TGCGCCAGCAGCCAAGCCCCTCGGGGACTCGGTAACTACGAGCAGTACTTC. Translated, it gives CASSQAPRGLGNYEQYF.

The chain links TRBV6-5 to TRBJ2-1; 7 nucleotides align to TRBD1. Germline V gives CDR1 MNHEY, CDR2 SVGAGI. The CDR3 sequence is 16 residues long. After removal of 5 bases from V and 4 bases from J, the junction contained 11 bases not matched to a gene. The CDR3 loop reads CASSRGWDRFYNEQFF. Here the CDR3 DNA reads TGTGCCAGCAGTAGGGGTTGGGACAGATTTTACAATGAGCAGTTCTTC.

This clonotype was observed at least ten times. The chain uses TRBV6-2 or TRBV6-3 and TRBJ2-7; perhaps TRBD2 as D (5 bases). Germline CDR1 reads MNHEY; CDR2 reads SVGEGT. The CDR3 covers 12 residues. Trimming took 6 bases from V and 2 from J, leaving 8 bases between them. CDR3 amino acids: CASSRGPYEQYF. CDR3 bases: TGTGCCAGCAGCCGCGGGCCCTACGAGCAGTACTTC.

This clonotype occurred many times. The chain combines TRBV7-9 with TRBJ2-7; a possible D gene is TRBD2 (5 bases). V lost 5 bases to trimming and J lost 2 bases, with 10 bases between them. Germline CDR1 and CDR2: SEHNR and FQNEAQ (reference sequence). This CDR3 has 13 residues. The CDR3 region has the DNA TGTGCCAGCAGCCCGACTAAAACCTACGAGCAGTACTTC. This codes for CASSPTKTYEQYF.

The rearrangement joins TRBV7-2 to TRBJ1-1, with D uncertain. V was clipped by 0 bases and J by 0 bases, with 5 bases between them. The CDR3 runs 14 residues. In germline, CDR1 is SGHTA, CDR2 FQGNSA. The CDR3 loop is CASSLARMNTEAFF. In DNA form, the CDR3 reads TGTGCCAGCAGCTTAGCGCGTATGAACACTGAAGCTTTCTTT.